This T cell receptor (beta chain) was retrieved from a study of CD8+CD57+ T cells in acquired aplastic anemia. General observations from the study: Researchers report that about 28 CD8+ CDR3 sequences appeared in both patients and controls.

Points on this clonotype: Its antigen is as yet unknown.

According to the study, genomic DNA was the template for TCR beta VDJ and CDR3 profiling. MiXCR, run by TCRdb on the reads, gives a single entry per CDR3 protein. The table includes approximately 170,000 distinct CDR3 sequences, roughly 63% detected once. The V gene lost 5 bases and the J gene lost 3 bases, with 13 bases spanning the gap. Per the germline V gene, CDR1 is SGHTA and CDR2 is FQGNSA. The CDR3 totals 14 residues. The specimen was sorted CD4+, CD8+, or CD8+CD57+ T cells (not recorded which) from PBMCs. The V and J genes are TRBV7-2 and TRBJ2-5; either TRBD1 or TRBD2 may supply D (5 bases each). The TCR was taken from a human donor in good health. The CDR3 bases are TGTGCCAGCAGCCAACGGGGACGGAAAGAGACCCAGTACTTC. Its protein is CASSQRGRKETQYF.